In its sample, the clone carrying this T cell receptor (beta chain) was seen many times. The sample originates from a study of early T cells in non-severe SARS-CoV-2 infection. TCRdb reprocessed the 5' RACE reads with MiXCR, giving one entry per CDR3 protein. This sample has roughly 75,000 distinct CDR3 sequences; over 8.5% occur once, and the top ten carry approximately 4.8%. The sequencing input was whole blood. The TCR originated in an adult who was a healthcare worker with PCR-confirmed SARS-CoV-2 infection or an uninfected control (not recorded which).

The CDR3 DNA is TGTGCCAGCAGCGCCTCCTTAGATACGCAGTATTTT. Residues: CASSASLDTQYF. This chain uses TRBV9 with TRBJ2-3; D call uncertain. Germline V gives CDR1 SGDLS, CDR2 YYNGEE. With 3 bases removed from V and 5 bases from J, the gap between germline ends came to 7 bases. This CDR3 is 12 amino acids long.